This T cell receptor beta chain was observed in a study of OX40 agonist ivuxolimab in advanced cancers. Overall study: Intravenous ivuxolimab at 0.01 to 10 mg/kg was given to patients every 2 weeks.

Study findings and constraints: Compared with CD4+, CD8+ T cells on average had more expanded clones.

Sequenced by immunoSEQ multiplex PCR; TCRdb stores in-frame clones only, minus some. This table has tens of thousands of clones, roughly 80% appearing once. The V gene's germline CDR1 is SQVTM and CDR2 ANQGSEA. V lost 2 bases to trimming and J lost 2 bases; unmatched junction nucleotides: 5. This CDR3 is 14 amino acids long. Concerning this clone itself: The antigen remains undetermined.

Specimen: CD4+ or CD8+ T cells sorted from blood, collected in a trial of the OX40 agonist ivuxolimab. The TCR originated in an adult with an advanced solid tumor such as melanoma, head and neck, liver or kidney cancer. The gene calls are TRBV29-1 and TRBJ1-2; 7 bases are shared with TRBD1. CDR3 region: CSVEHLTGNYGYTF. CDR3 nucleotide sequence: TGCAGCGTTGAACACCTGACAGGGAACTATGGCTACACCTTC. The full variable domain, rest sourced from reference TRBV29-1 and TRBJ1-2, is SAVISQKPSRDICQRGTSLTIQCQVDSQVTMMFWYRQQPGQSLTLIATANQGSEATYESGFVIDKFPISRPNLTFSTLTVSNMSPEDSSIYLCSVEHLTGNYGYTFGSGTRLTVV.